This T cell receptor beta chain was sequenced during a study of blood T cells in healthy people across ages. The study's findings and limits: It was held that diversity estimates obtained from one million T cells represented underestimates. Roughly linear age-related decline in beta diversity appeared, significant by age about 40.

Trimming took 5 bases from V and 11 from J, leaving 18 bases between them. The CDR3 is 13 amino acids. Combining a sample-barcoded 5' primer with a J-beta primer mix, a second PCR ran for roughly 6 to 12 cycles. MiXCR, run by TCRdb on the 5' RACE reads, gives a single entry per CDR3 protein. The sample has over 1,200,000 distinct CDR3 sequences, almost 60% seen once. To note about this clonotype: Antigen specificity is unknown.

The source of this sequence is a man aged 18 to 29 in good health. The chain uses TRBV12-3 or TRBV12-4 and TRBJ2-5, with unresolved D. The specimen was blood. The CDR3 loop is CASSPPYSNEQYF. CDR3 bases: TGTGCCAGCAGTCCTCCTTACTCCAATGAGCAGTACTTC.